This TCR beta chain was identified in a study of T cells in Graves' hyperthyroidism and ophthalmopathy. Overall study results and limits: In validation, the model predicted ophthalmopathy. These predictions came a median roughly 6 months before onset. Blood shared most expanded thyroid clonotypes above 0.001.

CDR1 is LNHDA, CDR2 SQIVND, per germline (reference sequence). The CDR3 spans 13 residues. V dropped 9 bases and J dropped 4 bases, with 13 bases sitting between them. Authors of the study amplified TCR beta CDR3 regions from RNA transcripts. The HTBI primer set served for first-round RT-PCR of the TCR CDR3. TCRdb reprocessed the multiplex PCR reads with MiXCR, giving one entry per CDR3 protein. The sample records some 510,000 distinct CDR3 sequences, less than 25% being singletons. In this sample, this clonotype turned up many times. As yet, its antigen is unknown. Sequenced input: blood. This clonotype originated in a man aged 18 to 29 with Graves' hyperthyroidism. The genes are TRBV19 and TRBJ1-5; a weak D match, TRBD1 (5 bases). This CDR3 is CASRGSKNQPQHF. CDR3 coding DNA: TGTGCCAGCCGGGGCTCAAAGAATCAGCCCCAGCATTTT.